Presented here are 21 T cell receptor beta chains from one specimen sequenced in a study of neurological immune-mediated disorders. The time point denotes: longitudinal time-point 2. TCRdb used MiXCR to reprocess the 5' RACE reads, holding one entry per CDR3 protein. This table has about 80,000 distinct CDR3 sequences, over 4.5% appearing once. Input material: PBMCs. These receptors all come from a woman in her sixties or seventies with multiple sclerosis.

This clonotype was seen once. A much larger clone is a single base away; this may be a read error. The chain combines TRBV7-2 with TRBJ2-2; 8 nucleotides match TRBD1. This CDR3 spans 15 amino acids. Per the germline V gene, CDR1 is SGHTA and CDR2 is FQGNSA. This chain's CDR3 is CASIVGGQVTGEQFF. CDR3 coding DNA: TGTGCCAGTATCGTAGGGGGACAGGTCACCGGGGAGCAGTTTTTT.

In this sample, this clonotype turned up many times. This rearrangement joins TRBV29-1 to TRBJ2-5, with D unclear. The CDR3 covers 12 residues. Germline V gives CDR1 SQVTM, CDR2 ANQGSEA. With 5 bases removed from V and 5 bases from J, the gap between germline ends came to 12 bases. The chain's CDR3 is CSVRVSSETQYF. The CDR3 nucleotides read TGCAGCGTTAGGGTTAGCTCCGAGACCCAGTACTTC.

This clonotype was detected many times. This CDR3 is CASSYSNGGTEAFF. CDR3 in DNA: TGTGCCAGCAGTTACTCGAATGGGGGCACTGAAGCTTTCTTT. J is TRBJ1-1 and V is TRBV6-5, with D possibly TRBD1 on 5 matching bases. There are 14 residues in the CDR3. V lost 0 bases, J lost 4 bases, and 9 bases lay in between. From germline, CDR1 is MNHEY and CDR2 SVGAGI.

This clonotype appeared many times. The V call is TRBV6-5, the J call TRBJ2-3, with 9 bases identical to TRBD1. CDR3 length: 16 amino acids. Per the germline V gene, CDR1 is MNHEY and CDR2 is SVGAGI. The V segment lost 0 bases and the J segment 1 base; nucleotides outside the gene matches: 2. CDR3 in DNA: TGTGCCAGCAGTTACTCGTACAGGGGGCGCACAGATACGCAGTATTTT. Its translation: CASSYSYRGRTDTQYF.

This clonotype has more than one count but fewer than ten. V usage is TRBV15 and J usage is TRBJ1-1; D unclear. Germline loops: CDR1 LNHNV, CDR2 YYDKDF (reference sequence). V was trimmed by 6 bases and J by 6 bases, leaving 8 bases between them. This CDR3 has 11 amino acids. CDR3 coding DNA: TGTGCCACCAGGCGGGGTGCTGAAGCTTTCTTT. It codes for CATRRGAEAFF.

This clonotype showed up many times. The rearrangement uses TRBV20-1 and TRBJ2-2, with TRBD1 identical over 11 bases. The CDR3 is 16 amino acids. Germline CDR1 and CDR2: DFQATT and SNEGSKA (reference sequence). Losses at the gene ends were 6 bases for V and 2 bases for J; bases not matched to a gene: 8. CDR3: CSAKGGQGANTGELFF. DNA of the CDR3: TGCAGTGCGAAGGGAGGACAGGGGGCTAACACCGGGGAGCTGTTTTTT.

This clonotype was counted many times. The genes are TRBV6-5 and TRBJ2-4; D gene unclear. The CDR3 length is 14 residues. Germline V lookup: CDR1 MNHEY, CDR2 SVGAGI. Trimming cost V 6 bases and J 2 bases, with 11 bases left between them. The CDR3 region is CASRPPPPKNIQYF. The CDR3 DNA is TGTGCCAGCAGACCCCCACCCCCCAAAAACATTCAGTACTTC.

This clonotype was recorded at least ten times. The genes are TRBV3-1 and TRBJ2-4; D gene uncertain. V dropped 1 base and J dropped 0 bases, with 10 bases sitting between them. In germline, CDR1 is LGHDT, CDR2 YNNKEL (reference sequence). This CDR3 comprises 16 residues. CDR3 loop: CASSQVSRAAKNIQYF. The CDR3 bases are TGTGCCAGCAGCCAAGTTAGCCGGGCAGCCAAAAACATTCAGTACTTC.

In its sample, this clonotype was seen many times. The DNA for the CDR3 is TGCAGTGCTAGAGATTCCCAGGGTGAGGGATCACCCCTCCACTTT. Its translation is CSARDSQGEGSPLHF. The chain links TRBV20-1 to TRBJ1-6; a possible D gene is TRBD1 (5 bases). The germline CDR1 and CDR2 sequences are DFQATT and SNEGSKA (reference sequence). The CDR3 is 15 residues long. The V end was cut by 0 bases, the J end by 10 bases, with 16 bases between.

This clonotype occurred many times. The rearrangement links TRBV12-3 or TRBV12-4 to TRBJ1-1; TRBD1 matches 7 bases. The ends lost 9 bases at V and 7 bases at J; junction bases unmatched: 8. The CDR3 is made up of 12 amino acids. The CDR3 reads CASMRQGGEAFF. DNA of the CDR3: TGTGCCAGTATGAGGCAGGGGGGTGAAGCTTTCTTT.

At least ten counts were recorded for this clonotype. The chain joins TRBV12-3 or TRBV12-4 to TRBJ1-1; D call uncertain. Trimming shortened V by 1 base and J by 14 bases, and 11 bases separated the two germline ends. This CDR3 spans 11 amino acids. The CDR3 protein is CASSLVGPRFF. For the CDR3, the DNA is TGTGCCAGCAGTTTAGTCGGGCCGCGCTTCTTT.

This clonotype was recorded at least ten times. This chain links TRBV20-1 with TRBJ2-2, with TRBD1 matching 7 bases. V shed 6 bases, J shed 0 bases, and the junction held 10 bases outside the gene matches. Germline-derived CDR1 and CDR2 are DFQATT and SNEGSKA (reference sequence). The length of the CDR3 is 16 residues. The CDR3 loop is CSANNPGQTNTGELFF. The CDR3 region has the DNA TGCAGTGCCAATAATCCGGGACAGACGAACACCGGGGAGCTGTTTTTT.

This clonotype came up many times. The V and J genes are TRBV20-1 and TRBJ1-1; no definite D call. CDR1 is DFQATT and CDR2 is SNEGSKA in the germline V gene (reference sequence). The CDR3 is 13 residues long. V gave up 0 bases and J gave up 4 bases, with 9 bases separating them. The CDR3 loop is CSARDFRTTEAFF. CDR3 nucleotides: TGCAGTGCTAGAGATTTCAGAACCACTGAAGCTTTCTTT.

This sequence joins TRBV5-1 and TRBJ2-2; possibly TRBD2 for D (6 bases). Trimming removed 3 bases at V and 4 bases at J, with 16 bases between. CDR1 is SGHRS and CDR2 is YFSETQ in the germline V gene. This CDR3 has 16 residues. CDR3 in DNA: TGCGCCAGCAGCTCCCAGACGGGGGAAGGCACCGGGGAGCTGTTTTTT. Amino acids: CASSSQTGEGTGELFF. Filled out from reference TRBV5-1 and TRBJ2-2, the complete variable domain reads KAGVTQTPRYLIKTRGQQVTLSCSPISGHRSVSWYQQTPGQGLQFLFEYFSETQRNKGNFPGRFSGRQFSNSRSEMNVSTLELGDSALYLCASSSQTGEGTGELFFGEGSRLTVL.

DNA of the CDR3: TGCAGTGCTAGAAGGACAGGGGTAACTGGAAACACCATATATTTT. Translation gives CSARRTGVTGNTIYF. The chain links TRBV20-1 to TRBJ1-3, with TRBD1 identical over 9 bases. The CDR3 length is 15 residues. The germline gives CDR1 DFQATT, CDR2 SNEGSKA (reference sequence). After removal of 2 bases from V and 2 bases from J, the junction contained 4 bases not matched to a gene.

V and J are TRBV20-1 and TRBJ1-4; tentatively, D is TRBD1 (5 bases). This CDR3 has 14 amino acids. Trimming took 0 bases from V and 7 from J, leaving 12 bases between them. The germline V gene has CDR1 DFQATT and CDR2 SNEGSKA (reference sequence). CDR3 residues: CSAREGGEFEKLFF. Written as DNA, the CDR3 is TGCAGTGCTAGAGAGGGGGGGGAATTTGAAAAACTGTTTTTT.

This clonotype was observed many times. The chain joins TRBV5-1 to TRBJ2-5; TRBD1 matches at 9 bases. V trimming: 4 bases; J trimming: 1 base; junction bases outside the gene matches: 2. Germline-derived CDR1 and CDR2 are SGHRS and YFSETQ. This CDR3 has 14 residues. The CDR3: CASSQDRGQETQYF. The CDR3 coding sequence is TGCGCCAGCAGCCAGGACAGGGGCCAAGAGACCCAGTACTTC.

Ten or more counts support this clonotype. V and J are TRBV18 and TRBJ2-3; tentatively, D is TRBD1 or TRBD2 (5 bases each). The CDR3 contains 13 residues. Germline CDR1 is KGHSH and CDR2 is LQKENI. V dropped 3 bases and J dropped 6 bases, with 10 bases sitting between them. This CDR3 is CASSPGTADTQYF. The CDR3 nucleotides are TGTGCCAGCTCACCGGGGACCGCGGATACGCAGTATTTT.

This clonotype was recorded many times. This rearrangement joins TRBV5-1 to TRBJ1-4, with 9 positions matching TRBD1. This CDR3 comprises 15 residues. The V and J ends lost 4 bases and 5 bases, in that order; junction bases with no gene match: 6. CDR1 is SGHRS, CDR2 YFSETQ, per germline. The CDR3 DNA reads TGCGCCAGCAGCCCGGGACAGGGAGGAAATGAAAAACTGTTTTTT. Protein: CASSPGQGGNEKLFF. Supplemented by reference TRBV5-1 and TRBJ1-4, the full variable domain reads KAGVTQTPRYLIKTRGQQVTLSCSPISGHRSVSWYQQTPGQGLQFLFEYFSETQRNKGNFPGRFSGRQFSNSRSEMNVSTLELGDSALYLCASSPGQGGNEKLFFGSGTQLSVL.

This clonotype appeared many times. For the CDR3, the DNA is TGCGCCAGCAGCTTCTTTACGGACAGCCTCTCCTACGAGCAGTACTTC. Its protein is CASSFFTDSLSYEQYF. The rearrangement joins TRBV5-1 to TRBJ2-7, with a tentative D call TRBD1 (6 bases). The germline V and J ends were trimmed by 2 bases and 0 bases, with 15 bases remaining between them. Germline V gene lookup returns CDR1 SGHRS and CDR2 YFSETQ. This CDR3 contains 16 residues.

The chain is built from TRBV6-6 and TRBJ2-1, with 9 nucleotides matching TRBD2. Looked up from germline, CDR1 is MNHNY and CDR2 is SVGAGI (reference sequence). The CDR3 is 17 residues long. Trimming cost V 2 bases and J 0 bases; bases outside gene matches: 5. CDR3 nucleotide sequence: TGTGCCAGCAGTTACAGCTCTAGCGGGGACTCCTACAATGAGCAGTTCTTC. The encoded protein is CASSYSSSGDSYNEQFF.